These 30 T cell receptor beta chains came from one sample sequenced in a study of blood T cell repertoires in COVID-19. Data came from immunoSEQ multiplex PCR; TCRdb stores just in-frame clones and leaves some out. The sample consists of over 300,000 clones, roughly 87% of them appearing once. Sequencing was carried out using PBMCs or T cells enriched from blood (not recorded which). These receptors came from a woman aged 25 to 39 who had recovered from COVID-19.

The chain couples TRBV30 to TRBJ1-1; tentative D call: TRBD1 (5 bases). Germline V CDR1 and CDR2: GTSNPN, SVGIG (reference sequence). The germline V and J ends were trimmed by 0 bases and 5 bases, with 13 bases remaining between them. There are 14 residues in the CDR3. Here the CDR3 reads CAWSVLSRETEAFF. CDR3 DNA sequence: TGTGCCTGGAGTGTACTCTCCAGGGAAACTGAAGCTTTCTTT.

The CDR3 sequence is CASSNRAGRDTQYF. As DNA, the CDR3 is TGTGCCAGCAGTAATCGGGCGGGGAGAGATACGCAGTATTTT. V usage is TRBV27 and J usage is TRBJ2-3; possibly TRBD2 for D (6 bases). This CDR3 has 14 amino acids. Per the germline V gene, CDR1 is MNHEY and CDR2 is SMNVEV (reference sequence). The V gene lost 5 bases and the J gene lost 5 bases, with 14 bases spanning the gap.

The chain uses TRBV11-2 and TRBJ1-1; the D is unclear. This CDR3 is built from 15 residues. Germline V gene sequence: CDR1 SGHAT, CDR2 FQNNGV. V was cut by 4 bases and J by 3 bases, with 15 bases left in between. CDR3 sequence: CASSSSEISDTEAFF. The CDR3 nucleotides are TGTGCCAGCAGCTCTAGCGAGATCTCGGACACTGAAGCTTTCTTT.

The chain has TRBV30 and TRBJ1-4, with D unclear. Germline values: CDR1 GTSNPN, CDR2 SVGIG (reference sequence). The CDR3 runs 12 residues. V lost 7 bases, J lost 4 bases, and 10 bases lay in between. CDR3 nucleotides: TGTGCCTTAGCCGCGGATAATGAAAAACTGTTTTTT. Amino acids: CALAADNEKLFF.

V gene TRBV7-9 combines with J gene TRBJ1-6; 11 bases are shared with TRBD1. V lost 5 bases and J lost 10; bases outside the gene matches: 10. Looked up from germline, CDR1 is SEHNR and CDR2 is FQNEAQ (reference sequence). CDR3 length: 16 residues. CDR3 coding DNA: TGTGCCAGCAGCCCCGGGGGGACAGGGGGTTGGTCACCCCTCCACTTT. The encoded protein is CASSPGGTGGWSPLHF.

This clone was observed a few times. The V and J genes are TRBV2 and TRBJ1-1; D uncertain. This CDR3 has 15 amino acids. The V gene lost 6 bases and the J gene lost 3 bases, with 17 bases spanning the gap. Germline V lookup: CDR1 SNHLY, CDR2 FYNNEI. The CDR3 DNA sequence: TGTGCCAGCAGCGCTAGGGAGTTGCGAGACACTGAAGCTTTCTTT. This gives the protein CASSARELRDTEAFF.

This clone was recorded once. The rearrangement links TRBV4-3 to TRBJ1-5; D is unclear. V was pared by 0 bases and J by 4 bases, with 7 bases between. The CDR3 consists of 14 residues. Germline V gene lookup returns CDR1 LGHNA and CDR2 YSLEER. CDR3 nucleotide sequence: TGCGCCAGCAGCCAAGATGGAGTAAATCAGCCCCAGCATTTT. Its translation: CASSQDGVNQPQHF.

This rearrangement joins TRBV19 to TRBJ1-1, with a tentative D call TRBD1 (6 bases). Trimming left V 3 bases short and J 0 bases short, with 11 bases between. In germline, CDR1 is LNHDA, CDR2 SQIVND (reference sequence). CDR3 length: 15 residues. Here the CDR3 reads CASSIPGQLNTEAFF. CDR3 coding DNA: TGTGCCAGTAGTATCCCGGGACAACTGAACACTGAAGCTTTCTTT.

The chain has TRBV7-9 and TRBJ2-5; TRBD1 agrees at 7 bases. The trim removed 1 base at V and 5 bases at J, leaving 10 bases unmatched. This CDR3 is 16 amino acids long. Germline CDR1 reads SEHNR; CDR2 reads FQNEAQ (reference sequence). The CDR3 reads CASSLVETGMLETQYF. Written as DNA, the CDR3 is TGTGCCAGCAGCTTAGTGGAGACAGGGATGCTCGAGACCCAGTACTTC.

The CDR3 is CASSPTGVGDTQYF. CDR3 DNA: TGTGCCAGCAGCCCGACAGGGGTGGGAGATACGCAGTATTTT. This rearrangement joins TRBV7-3 to TRBJ2-3, with 8 bases that match TRBD1. V dropped 5 bases and J dropped 5; count of bases not matched to a gene: 6. Germline V gene sequence: CDR1 SGHTA, CDR2 FQGTGA. This CDR3 has 14 residues.

The V gene is TRBV18, the J gene TRBJ2-5; TRBD1 is a possible D gene (5 bases). Trimming pared 3 bases from V and 5 bases from J, leaving 10 bases between. The CDR3 extends over 13 amino acids. Germline loops: CDR1 KGHSH, CDR2 LQKENI. The DNA of the CDR3 is TGTGCCAGCTCACCTCAGGGATATGAGACCCAGTACTTC. It translates to CASSPQGYETQYF.

V and J are TRBV10-3 and TRBJ2-1; a weak D match, TRBD2 (5 bases). Trimming removed 4 bases at V and 5 bases at J, with 18 bases between. Per the germline V gene, CDR1 is ENHRY and CDR2 is SYGVKD. The CDR3 loop spans 16 amino acids. The CDR3 DNA is TGTGCCATCAGTGGAAGGGATGGGAGTGTCGACAATGAGCAGTTCTTC. It yields the protein CAISGRDGSVDNEQFF.

The V and J genes are TRBV4-3 and TRBJ2-2; 9 bases agree with TRBD1. The germline V gene has CDR1 LGHNA and CDR2 YSLEER. CDR3 length: 16 amino acids. The junction had 11 bases not matched to a gene; V was cut back by 4 bases and J by 8 bases. The CDR3 is CASSPRHRGLSGELFF. The CDR3 nucleotides are TGCGCCAGCAGCCCCCGACACAGGGGGCTATCAGGGGAGCTGTTTTTT.

V gene TRBV5-5 combines with J gene TRBJ1-6, with unresolved D. The CDR3 is made up of 16 amino acids. Germline CDR1 and CDR2: SGHKS and YYEKEE (reference sequence). Trimming took 0 bases from V and 4 from J, leaving 11 bases between them. In nucleotides, the CDR3 is TGTGCCAGCAGCTTGGGAGGCGTTTTTTATAATTCACCCCTCCACTTT. Translation gives CASSLGGVFYNSPLHF.

This chain joins TRBV6-1 and TRBJ1-2; TRBD1 agrees at 9 bases. The CDR3 runs to 13 residues. Germline V gene lookup returns CDR1 MNHNS and CDR2 SASEGT. The junction had 0 bases not matched to a gene; V was cut back by 3 bases and J by 4 bases. Here the CDR3 DNA reads TGTGCCAGCAGTGAGACAGGGGGCTATGGCTACACCTTC. As protein: CASSETGGYGYTF.

The V gene is TRBV10-3, the J gene TRBJ1-1; 8 nucleotides match TRBD1. The V gene's germline CDR1 is ENHRY and CDR2 SYGVKD. After removal of 2 bases from V and 5 bases from J, the junction contained 7 bases not matched to a gene. The CDR3 runs 15 residues. The DNA for the CDR3 is TGTGCCATCAGTGAGACAGGGGGGGCTTCGACTGAAGCTTTCTTT. The encoded protein is CAISETGGASTEAFF.

The genes are TRBV2 and TRBJ1-6; the D gene is possibly TRBD1 (5 bases). Germline CDR1 SNHLY, CDR2 FYNNEI. The V and J ends lost 11 bases and 0 bases respectively, with 14 bases between them. This CDR3 is built from 15 residues. CDR3 nucleotide sequence: TGTGCCTTCCGTGGGGGGAGCTCCTATAATTCACCCCTCCACTTT. It is translated as CAFRGGSSYNSPLHF.

J is TRBJ2-7 and V is TRBV30, with 13 bases matching TRBD2. Germline V CDR1 and CDR2: GTSNPN, SVGIG (reference sequence). There are 15 residues in the CDR3. V lost 0 bases and J lost 2; bases outside the gene matches: 1. CDR3 coding DNA: TGTGCCTGGAGTGTTGGGACTAGCGGGGCCTACGAGCAGTACTTC. Translating it yields CAWSVGTSGAYEQYF.

The chain carries TRBV9 and TRBJ1-4, with 8 positions matching TRBD1. CDR1 and CDR2 from the germline V gene are SGDLS and YYNGEE. CDR3 length: 14 amino acids. V shed 2 bases, J shed 7 bases, and the junction held 4 bases outside the gene matches. This chain's CDR3 is CASSVDRGSEKLFF. CDR3 sequence (DNA): TGTGCCAGCAGCGTTGACAGGGGCTCTGAAAAACTGTTTTTT.

The V call is TRBV7-8, the J call TRBJ1-3; TRBD1 might be the D (6 bases). Germline assignment: CDR1 SGHVS and CDR2 FQNEAQ. V lost 5 bases to trimming and J lost 2 bases, with 13 bases between them. The CDR3 has 15 residues. The CDR3 is CASSPGQTTGNTIYF. In nucleotides, the CDR3 is TGTGCCAGCAGCCCCGGACAGACTACTGGAAACACCATATATTTT.

This clone was seen once. The chain carries TRBV9 and TRBJ1-1; 9 nucleotides agree with TRBD1. Trimming removed 7 bases from V and 5 bases from J; junction bases left unmatched: 6. The CDR3 runs 13 residues. Germline V gives CDR1 SGDLS, CDR2 YYNGEE. CDR3 region: CASSDRGGTEAFF. CDR3 nucleotide sequence: TGTGCCAGCTCGGACAGGGGAGGGACTGAAGCTTTCTTT.

The genes are TRBV13 and TRBJ2-7; tentatively, D is TRBD1 (6 bases). Germline V CDR1 and CDR2: PRHDT, FYEKMQ (reference sequence). V was cut by 5 bases and J by 0 bases, with 14 bases left in between. This CDR3 contains 15 residues. DNA of the CDR3: TGTGCCAGCAGCCCAGGGGCAGGGAGCTCCTACGAGCAGTACTTC. The encoded protein is CASSPGAGSSYEQYF.

V is TRBV13 and J is TRBJ1-6, with 7 nucleotides matching TRBD1. This CDR3 is 16 amino acids long. Trimming cost V 1 base and J 9 bases; bases outside gene matches: 9. Germline CDR1 and CDR2: PRHDT and FYEKMQ (reference sequence). The CDR3: CASSLEGAVAGSPLHF. DNA of the CDR3: TGTGCCAGCAGCTTAGAGGGGGCCGTCGCTGGTTCACCCCTCCACTTT.

The rearrangement links TRBV4-1 to TRBJ1-4; possible D gene TRBD1, 6 bases. Trimming cost V 0 bases and J 6 bases, with 11 bases left between them. CDR3 length: 15 amino acids. Germline CDR1 and CDR2: MGHRA and YSYEKL. In DNA, the CDR3 is TGCGCCAGCAGCCAAGAGGGCAGGGGTGATGAAAAACTGTTTTTT. Its protein product is CASSQEGRGDEKLFF.

J is TRBJ2-7 and V is TRBV7-6; D is possibly TRBD2 (5 bases). The CDR3 loop spans 15 amino acids. CDR1 SGHVS and CDR2 FNYEAQ come from the germline V gene. Deletions cut 4 bases from V and 0 bases from J, with 13 bases between. CDR3 protein: CASSSRRTASYEQYF. The CDR3 nucleotides read TGTGCCAGCAGCTCACGACGGACTGCCTCCTACGAGCAGTACTTC.

This clone is a singleton in its sample. The CDR3 DNA reads TGCGCCAGCAGCCAAGAAGGGGCCCGCCCGGATACGCAGTATTTT. Translation gives CASSQEGARPDTQYF. This chain links TRBV4-3 with TRBJ2-3; tentatively, D is TRBD1 (5 bases). Germline V gives CDR1 LGHNA, CDR2 YSLEER. The CDR3 extends over 15 amino acids. Trimming pared 0 bases from V and 6 bases from J, leaving 13 bases between.

This clone was detected a few times. This CDR3 reads CASSRDGGAEAFF. As DNA, the CDR3 is TGCGCCAGCAGCCGGGACGGGGGGGCTGAAGCTTTCTTT. V and J are TRBV5-1 and TRBJ1-1, with D perhaps matching TRBD1 (5 bases). The CDR3 runs to 13 residues. The V end was cut by 4 bases, the J end by 6 bases, with 13 bases between. In germline, CDR1 is SGHRS, CDR2 YFSETQ. Looking up the rest from reference TRBV5-1 and TRBJ1-1 gives the full variable domain: KAGVTQTPRYLIKTRGQQVTLSCSPISGHRSVSWYQQTPGQGLQFLFEYFSETQRNKGNFPGRFSGRQFSNSRSEMNVSTLELGDSALYLCASSRDGGAEAFFGQGTRLTVV.

A single count supports this clone. For the CDR3, the DNA is TGCGCCAGCGAAACCGGGACACCGAACACCGGGGAGCTGTTTTTT. This encodes CASETGTPNTGELFF. The J gene is TRBJ2-2, the V gene TRBV5-1; maybe TRBD1 (6 bases). CDR1 and CDR2 (germline): SGHRS, YFSETQ. Trimming took off 7 bases at V and 0 bases at J, with 13 bases between the two ends. The CDR3 length is 15 residues.

This rearrangement joins TRBV28 to TRBJ2-1, with 9 nucleotides matching TRBD2. This CDR3 is built from 13 residues. Germline V gene data show CDR1 as MDHEN and CDR2 as SYDVKM. V gave up 9 bases and J gave up 4 bases; unmatched junction bases: 4. The CDR3 protein is CASSGGAYNEQFF. CDR3 DNA sequence: TGTGCCAGTAGCGGGGGAGCTTACAATGAGCAGTTCTTC.

This chain uses TRBV11-2 with TRBJ1-1, with D unclear. Trimming took off 7 bases at V and 1 base at J, with 10 bases between the two ends. Germline CDR1 reads SGHAT; CDR2 reads FQNNGV. This CDR3 region has 13 residues. The CDR3 sequence is CASTSDKNTEAFF. The CDR3 coding sequence is TGTGCCAGCACCAGTGACAAGAACACTGAAGCTTTCTTT.